The T cell receptor beta chain under discussion was sequenced for a study of PD-1 blockade in mismatch repair-deficient tumors (dated by TCRdb to about 2017). Regarding the research as a whole: Between September 2013 and September 2016, the trial enrolled 85 to 100 consecutive patients with 11 to 12 mismatch repair-deficient cancer types, every one of whom had been previously treated and was progressing. Deep sequencing of TCR CDR3 regions was used to track tumor-associated T cell clones in peripheral blood of patients responding to PD-1 blockade. Paper-wide results and their limitations: After pembrolizumab, tumor-resident clones, which were often undetectable in blood before treatment, expanded rapidly and then contracted, generally ahead of radiologic responses.

The CDR3 has 14 amino acids, counting the end cysteine and phenylalanine. CDR3 DNA is the only sequence kept; it has 42 bases, read in frame from the first base. Reading the germline V gene (reference sequence) gives CDR1 SSHAT and CDR2 FNYEAQ. Mismatch repair deficiency was established in every enrolled patient by polymerase chain reaction or immunohistochemistry. TCR sequencing was carried out for three patients who responded to pembrolizumab therapy. In the phase II trial, pembrolizumab PD-1 blockade was tested prospectively in advanced mismatch repair-deficient cancers, no matter which tissue of origin the cancers came from. Serial peripheral blood T cell samples were collected before and at multiple times after starting PD-1 blockade. Blood sampling times were expressed in weeks after the first pembrolizumab dose. This clone has only a few counts. This clone's antigen is unknown. The junction and the germline gene differ at one end; a read error may be behind it.

Library generation was performed with the immunoSEQ multiplex PCR assay. TCRdb mirrors the immuneACCESS table, restricted to in-frame sequences. Some clones are absent from its copies; in checked studies, under half trace to an unresolved V gene, and the reason for the others is unknown. The sample table contains 56,000 or so clones; only one count was recorded for 78% of them. Together, the top ten hold about 3.5% of the sample. The input for sequencing was peripheral blood, taken 4 weeks after starting pembrolizumab. The rearrangement joined TRBV7-7 to TRBJ2-7, with TRBD1 identical over 8 junction bases. The sequence derives from an adult with mismatch repair-deficient cancer. The DNA reads TGTGCTAGCAGTCCTCGACAGGGGTCCTACGAGCAGTACTTC. It codes for CASSPRQGSYEQYF.